Following are 14 T cell receptor beta chains from one sample sequenced in a study of T cell responses to AZD1222 COVID-19 vaccine. Generated by immunoSEQ multiplex PCR, the TCRdb table keeps only in-frame clones and is missing some. The sample consists of 130,000 or so clones, nearly 95% of them appearing once. Source: peripheral blood, taken on day 0 of AZD1222 vaccination. The receptors were gathered from an adult in good health.

This clone is a singleton in its sample. V and J are TRBV28 and TRBJ1-1, with D unresolved. The germline V gene has CDR1 MDHEN and CDR2 SYDVKM. V was pared by 10 bases and J by 4 bases, with 10 bases between. This CDR3 has 11 residues. The CDR3 loop is CATTVSTEAFF. As DNA, the CDR3 is TGTGCCACGACGGTGTCCACTGAAGCTTTCTTT.

The chain carries TRBV6-2 or TRBV6-3 and TRBJ1-1; no reliable D call. This CDR3 contains 15 residues. In germline, CDR1 is MNHEY, CDR2 SVGEGT. V lost 5 bases, J lost 4 bases, and 17 bases lay in between. The CDR3 spells CASSQPLIKATEAFF. The CDR3 DNA is TGTGCCAGCAGTCAACCCCTTATTAAGGCCACTGAAGCTTTCTTT.

The CDR3 nucleotides are TGCGCCAGCAGCCTGGACAGCATGAACACTGAAGCTTTCTTT. Its protein product is CASSLDSMNTEAFF. The chain is built from TRBV4-1 and TRBJ1-1; D may be TRBD1 (6 bases). The CDR3 runs to 14 residues. The germline V and J ends were trimmed by 4 bases and 0 bases, with 9 bases remaining between them. Looked up from germline, CDR1 is MGHRA and CDR2 is YSYEKL.

The chain uses TRBV30 and TRBJ2-5; no definite D call. Germline values: CDR1 GTSNPN, CDR2 SVGIG (reference sequence). The V end lost 2 bases, the J end lost 7 bases, and 14 bases lay between the germline ends. The CDR3 spans 13 residues. CDR3 bases: TGTGCCTGGAGTAAGGCCCCCGGCGGGACCCAGTACTTC. It yields the protein CAWSKAPGGTQYF.

The chain recombines TRBV19 with TRBJ2-1; tentative D call: TRBD2 (6 bases). The germline V gene has CDR1 LNHDA and CDR2 SQIVND (reference sequence). V was pared by 2 bases and J by 10 bases, with 15 bases between. The CDR3 loop spans 14 amino acids. The CDR3 DNA follows: TGTGCCAGTAGTATACAACTAGCAGGGCAAGAGCAGTTCTTC. This encodes CASSIQLAGQEQFF.

The chain couples TRBV28 to TRBJ2-3; unclear D gene. This CDR3 contains 12 residues. V was trimmed by 8 bases and J by 5 bases, leaving 11 bases between them. The germline gives CDR1 MDHEN, CDR2 SYDVKM. The CDR3 nucleotides read TGTGCCAGCGACGCAGGTGGAGATACGCAGTATTTT. Residues: CASDAGGDTQYF.

V and J are TRBV28 and TRBJ1-2, with TRBD1 matching over 11 bases. The CDR3 is 17 amino acids. Germline CDR1 MDHEN, CDR2 SYDVKM. V trimming: 6 bases; J trimming: 2 bases; junction bases outside the gene matches: 11. CDR3 in amino acids: CASSGPSGTGGNYGYTF. DNA for the CDR3: TGTGCCAGCAGCGGTCCCTCCGGGACAGGGGGGAACTATGGCTACACCTTC.

This clone was picked up one time. V and J are TRBV29-1 and TRBJ1-1, with a possible D match to TRBD1 (5 bases). CDR3 length: 11 amino acids. V was cut by 5 bases and J by 11 bases, with 15 bases left in between. Per the germline V gene, CDR1 is SQVTM and CDR2 is ANQGSEA. The CDR3 bases are TGCAGCGTTAGGGAGGGGTTAGGTGCTTTCTTT. It encodes CSVREGLGAFF.

This clone was found many times. V is TRBV9 and J is TRBJ2-1, with D possibly being TRBD1 or TRBD2 (5 bases each). V shed 4 bases and J shed 9 bases, with 17 bases lying between them. Germline CDR1 and CDR2: SGDLS and YYNGEE. The CDR3 runs 14 residues. Written as DNA, the CDR3 is TGTGCCAGCAGCTTTCCCCGACTTGGGGGTGAGCAGTTCTTC. This encodes CASSFPRLGGEQFF.

V and J are TRBV5-5 and TRBJ1-6; D is uncertain. The CDR3 contains 12 residues. CDR1 is SGHKS, CDR2 YYEKEE, per germline (reference sequence). V lost 1 base and J 7 bases, leaving 3 bases between the germline ends. The CDR3: CASSLRNSPLHF. The CDR3 DNA sequence: TGTGCCAGCAGCTTGAGAAATTCACCCCTCCACTTT.

The J gene is TRBJ1-1, the V gene TRBV15, with D perhaps TRBD1 (5 bases). Germline assignment: CDR1 LNHNV and CDR2 YYDKDF (reference sequence). The V end lost 5 bases, the J end lost 5 bases, and 15 bases lay between the germline ends. The CDR3 length is 14 residues. CDR3 DNA sequence: TGTGCCACCAGCTCCGGCAGGGCATCGACTGAAGCTTTCTTT. Translating it yields CATSSGRASTEAFF.

The chain couples TRBV30 to TRBJ2-7; D remains unclear. Germline assignment: CDR1 GTSNPN and CDR2 SVGIG (reference sequence). Between the trimmed V and J ends, which lost 3 bases and 1 base, there was a span of 7 bases. This CDR3 is built from 12 residues. The CDR3 DNA is TGTGCCTGGAGGGCCGTTTCCTACGAGCAGTACTTC. Protein product: CAWRAVSYEQYF.

As DNA, the CDR3 is TGTGCCAGCAGCCCAAGGGACAGTTACTATGGCTACACCTTC. This codes for CASSPRDSYYGYTF. The genes are TRBV3-1 (or the pseudogene TRBV3-2) and TRBJ1-2, with 7 bases fitting TRBD1. This CDR3 is 14 amino acids long. V lost 4 bases and J lost 3; bases outside the gene matches: 5. Germline loops: CDR1 LGHDT, CDR2 YNNKEL (reference sequence).

This rearrangement joins TRBV20-1 to TRBJ2-1, with 7 bases identical to TRBD1. The CDR3 has 15 residues. After removal of 3 bases from V and 4 bases from J, the junction contained 9 bases not matched to a gene. Germline values: CDR1 DFQATT, CDR2 SNEGSKA (reference sequence). This CDR3 reads CSASEGAIGYNEQFF. CDR3 DNA: TGCAGTGCTAGTGAGGGGGCAATAGGTTACAATGAGCAGTTCTTC.